This T cell receptor beta chain was obtained from a study of spatial heterogeneity in lung cancer. V was shortened by 6 bases and J by 5 bases, with 13 bases between the two germline ends. The CDR3 covers 14 residues. Specified time point: sample taken at primary tumor resection. Material for sequencing was whole RNA from tumor, nontumor lung or frozen PBMC, left unsorted. Patients with untreated early-stage non-small cell lung cancer, numbering roughly 69, were the donors. The study tagged each TCR cDNA molecule with a unique molecular identifier. TCRdb redid the calling of the 5' RACE reads with MiXCR, one entry per CDR3 protein. The data contain about 95,000 distinct CDR3 sequences, roughly 10% of them singletons. General observations from the study: Ubiquitous expanded tumor TCRs were observed in blood more at resection than follow-up.

On this clonotype: Its target is not known.

J is TRBJ2-2 and V is TRBV12-3 or TRBV12-4, with D possibly called TRBD1 or TRBD2 (6 bases each). The origin of this receptor is a male donor with early-stage non-small cell lung cancer. Sequencing used PBMCs, obtained at surgery. In DNA, the CDR3 is TGTGCCAGCAGAAAAACAGGGAGGACCGGGGAGCTGTTTTTT. Its translation is CASRKTGRTGELFF.